A selection of T cell receptor beta chains follows, all from one sample in a study of PD-1 blockade in classical Hodgkin lymphoma. Method: immunoSEQ multiplex PCR; TCRdb's copy keeps in-frame clones and lacks some. The repertoire holds approximately 23,000 clones, with approximately 91% as singletons. The sequencing sample was made of CD4+ T cells from blood. Every receptor here comes from a human donor with classical Hodgkin lymphoma. The CDR3 runs from the conserved cysteine through the conserved F or W. The D gene is left open where the match is weak. Clone size, where shown, is once, few, many, or a class for clones that have expanded.

cdr3_nt cdr3_aa j_call clone_size d_call v_call
TGCGCCAGCAGCCGAGCAGAAGGGTTCAGCGAGCAGTACTTC CASSRAEGFSEQYF TRBJ2-7 once - TRBV5-1
TGTGCCAGCTCACGGGCAGGTCGGACCTATGGCTACACCTTC CASSRAGRTYGYTF TRBJ1-2 - - TRBV18
TGTGCCAGTACGGGCAGCATTTACAATCAGCCCCAGCATTTT CASTGSIYNQPQHF TRBJ1-5 few - TRBV19
TGTGCCAGCAGTTTAGGGACTAGCGGGCCCCGGAGAGAGACCCAGTACTTC CASSLGTSGPRRETQYF TRBJ2-5 - TRBD2 TRBV27
TGCGCCAGCAGCCAAGAAGGTCCGGCCTTCGCGAACACCGGGGAGCTGTTTTTT CASSQEGPAFANTGELFF TRBJ2-2 - - TRBV4-1
TGTGCCAGCAGCCAAGAGGGATGGTACTCTGGAAACACCATATATTTT CASSQEGWYSGNTIYF TRBJ1-3 - - TRBV14
TGTGCCACCGGGGGCAGGGGATACACCGGGGAGCTGTTTTTT CATGGRGYTGELFF TRBJ2-2 - - TRBV6-5
TGTGCCAGCAGACCAACAGGGACCTATGGCTACACCTTC CASRPTGTYGYTF TRBJ1-2 once - TRBV7-2
TGTGCCAGCAGCGCATTAAACACCGGGGAGCTGTTTTTT CASSALNTGELFF TRBJ2-2 - - TRBV9
TGCAGCGTTGAAGATAATTGGGTTGGAGCTTTCTTT CSVEDNWVGAFF TRBJ1-1 - - TRBV29-1
TGTGCCAGCAGTTGCCAGGTGACTAGCGGGAGGGGGAAAAACATTCAGTACTTC CASSCQVTSGRGKNIQYF TRBJ2-4 once - TRBV12-1
TGTGCCAGCAGTTTGACTAGCGGGGGGCTCCCCCTTACGCAGTATTTT CASSLTSGGLPLTQYF TRBJ2-3 - TRBD2 TRBV27
TGTGCCAGCAGCTTTTCAGGCTCCTACGAGCAGTACTTC CASSFSGSYEQYF TRBJ2-7 - - TRBV7-2
TGTGCCAGCCATGGGAGAGGTTCCAACTATGGCTACACCTTC CASHGRGSNYGYTF TRBJ1-2 - - TRBV6-5
TGTGCCAGTAGTTCGACACAGGGAACGAACACCGGGGAGCTGTTTTTT CASSSTQGTNTGELFF TRBJ2-2 - - TRBV19
TGTGCCAGCAGCCAAGCATACGGGGGTGGGGAAAAACTGTTTTTT CASSQAYGGGEKLFF TRBJ1-4 - - TRBV4-2
TGTGCCACCAGCAGAGGCAGCGTTCAGCCCCAGCATTTT CATSRGSVQPQHF TRBJ1-5 - - TRBV15
TGTGCCAGCAGTTTCTTCGGCGAGCAGTACTTC CASSFFGEQYF TRBJ2-7 - - TRBV6-5